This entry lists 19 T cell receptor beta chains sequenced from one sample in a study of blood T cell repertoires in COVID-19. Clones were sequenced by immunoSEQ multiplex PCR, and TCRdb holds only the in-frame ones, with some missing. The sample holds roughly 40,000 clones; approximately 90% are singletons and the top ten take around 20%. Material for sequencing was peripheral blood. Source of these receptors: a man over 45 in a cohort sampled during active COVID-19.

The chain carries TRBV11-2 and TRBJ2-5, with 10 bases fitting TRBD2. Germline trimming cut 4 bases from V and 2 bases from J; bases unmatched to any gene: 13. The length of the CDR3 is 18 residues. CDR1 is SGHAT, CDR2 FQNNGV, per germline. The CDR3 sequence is CASSSRLARTSGQETQYF. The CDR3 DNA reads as TGTGCCAGCAGCTCCCGCCTAGCGAGGACTAGCGGACAAGAGACCCAGTACTTC.

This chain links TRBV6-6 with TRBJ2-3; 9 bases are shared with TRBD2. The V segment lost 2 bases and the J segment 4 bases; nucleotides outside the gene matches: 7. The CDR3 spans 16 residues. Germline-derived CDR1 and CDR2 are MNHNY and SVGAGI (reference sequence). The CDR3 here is CASSYGTSNKPDTQYF. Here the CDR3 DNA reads TGTGCCAGCAGTTACGGGACTAGCAATAAACCAGATACGCAGTATTTT.

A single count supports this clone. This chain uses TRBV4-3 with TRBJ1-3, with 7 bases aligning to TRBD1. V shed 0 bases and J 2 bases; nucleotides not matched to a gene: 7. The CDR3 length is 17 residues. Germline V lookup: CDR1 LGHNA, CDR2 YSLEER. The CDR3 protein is CASSQDRGQIAGNTIYF. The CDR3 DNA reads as TGCGCCAGCAGCCAAGATCGGGGACAGATAGCTGGAAACACCATATATTTT.

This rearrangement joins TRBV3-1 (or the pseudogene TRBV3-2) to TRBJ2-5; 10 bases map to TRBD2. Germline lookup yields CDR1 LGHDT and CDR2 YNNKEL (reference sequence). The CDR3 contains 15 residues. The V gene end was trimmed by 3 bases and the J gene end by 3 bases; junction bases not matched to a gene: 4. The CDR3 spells CASSHQLAGEETQYF. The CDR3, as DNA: TGTGCCAGCAGCCACCAGCTAGCGGGGGAAGAGACCCAGTACTTC.

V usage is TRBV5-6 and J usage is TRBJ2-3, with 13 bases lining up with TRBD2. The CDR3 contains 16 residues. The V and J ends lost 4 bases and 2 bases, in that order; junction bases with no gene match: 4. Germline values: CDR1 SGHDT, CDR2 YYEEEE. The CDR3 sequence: CASSLGLAGLTDTQYF. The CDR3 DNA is TGTGCCAGCAGCCTGGGACTAGCGGGGCTCACAGATACGCAGTATTTT.

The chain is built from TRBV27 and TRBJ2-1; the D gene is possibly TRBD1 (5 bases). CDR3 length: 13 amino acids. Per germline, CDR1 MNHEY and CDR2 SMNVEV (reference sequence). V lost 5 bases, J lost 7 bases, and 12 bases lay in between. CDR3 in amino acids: CASSLDSHNEQFF. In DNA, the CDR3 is TGTGCCAGCAGTCTTGACAGCCATAATGAGCAGTTCTTC.

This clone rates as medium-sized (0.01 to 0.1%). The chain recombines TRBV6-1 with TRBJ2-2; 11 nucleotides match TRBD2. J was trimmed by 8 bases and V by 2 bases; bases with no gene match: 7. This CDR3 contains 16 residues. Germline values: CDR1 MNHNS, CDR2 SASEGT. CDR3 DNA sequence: TGTGCCAGCAGTGAATTAGCGGGAGGGGCTCGGGGGGAGCTGTTTTTT. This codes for CASSELAGGARGELFF.

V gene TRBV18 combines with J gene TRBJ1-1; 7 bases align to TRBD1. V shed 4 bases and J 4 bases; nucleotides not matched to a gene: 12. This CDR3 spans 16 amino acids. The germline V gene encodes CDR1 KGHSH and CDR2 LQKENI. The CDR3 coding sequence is TGTGCCAGCTCACTAACGAAGGGGGCAATGGGCACTGAAGCTTTCTTT. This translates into CASSLTKGAMGTEAFF.

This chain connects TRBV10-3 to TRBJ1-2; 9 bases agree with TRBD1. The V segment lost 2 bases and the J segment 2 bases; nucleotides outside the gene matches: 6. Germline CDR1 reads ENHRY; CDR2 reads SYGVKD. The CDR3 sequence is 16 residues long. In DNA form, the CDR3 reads TGTGCCATCAGTGAGCCCGGGACAGGGCTGAACTATGGCTACACCTTC. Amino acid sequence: CAISEPGTGLNYGYTF.

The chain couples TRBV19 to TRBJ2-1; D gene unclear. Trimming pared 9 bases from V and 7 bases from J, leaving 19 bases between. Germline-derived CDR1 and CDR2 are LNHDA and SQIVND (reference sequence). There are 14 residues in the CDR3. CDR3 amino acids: CASLERGSYNEQFF. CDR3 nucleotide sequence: TGTGCCAGCCTAGAGAGAGGAAGCTATAATGAGCAGTTCTTC.

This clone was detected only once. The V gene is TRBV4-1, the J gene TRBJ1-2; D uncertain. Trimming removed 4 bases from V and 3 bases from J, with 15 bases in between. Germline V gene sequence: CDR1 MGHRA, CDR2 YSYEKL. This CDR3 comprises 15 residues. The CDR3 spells CASSPEGWRYYGYTF. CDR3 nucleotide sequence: TGCGCCAGCAGCCCGGAAGGGTGGAGGTACTATGGCTACACCTTC.

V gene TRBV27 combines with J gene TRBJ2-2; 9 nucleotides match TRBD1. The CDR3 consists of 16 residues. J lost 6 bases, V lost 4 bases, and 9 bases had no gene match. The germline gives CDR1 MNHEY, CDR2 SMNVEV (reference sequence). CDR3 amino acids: CASSSLRTGVAGELFF. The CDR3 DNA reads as TGTGCCAGCAGTTCCCTTCGGACAGGGGTTGCCGGGGAGCTGTTTTTT.

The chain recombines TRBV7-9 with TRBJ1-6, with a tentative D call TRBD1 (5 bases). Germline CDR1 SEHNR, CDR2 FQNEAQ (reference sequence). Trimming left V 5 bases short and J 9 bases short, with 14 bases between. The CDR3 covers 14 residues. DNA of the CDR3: TGTGCCAGCAGCGATGCAGGGTACCGTTCACCCCTCCACTTT. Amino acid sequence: CASSDAGYRSPLHF.

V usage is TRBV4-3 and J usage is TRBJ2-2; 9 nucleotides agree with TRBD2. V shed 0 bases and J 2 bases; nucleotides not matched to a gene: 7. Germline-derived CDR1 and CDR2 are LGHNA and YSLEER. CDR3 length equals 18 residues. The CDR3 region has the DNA TGCGCCAGCAGCCAAGATCGGGCTAGCGGGGAAAACACCGGGGAGCTGTTTTTT. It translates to CASSQDRASGENTGELFF.

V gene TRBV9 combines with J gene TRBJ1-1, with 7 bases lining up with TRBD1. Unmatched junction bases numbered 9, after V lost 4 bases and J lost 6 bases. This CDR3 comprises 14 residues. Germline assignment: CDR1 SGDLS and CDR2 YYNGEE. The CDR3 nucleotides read TGTGCCAGCAGCCCCAGACAGGGAGTCGCTGAAGCTTTCTTT. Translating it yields CASSPRQGVAEAFF.

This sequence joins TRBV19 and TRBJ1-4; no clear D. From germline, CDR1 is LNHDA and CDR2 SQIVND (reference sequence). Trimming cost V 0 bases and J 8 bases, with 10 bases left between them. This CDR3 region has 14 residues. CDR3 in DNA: TGTGCCAGTAGTATAGATCGGGGTTCAGAAAAACTGTTTTTT. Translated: CASSIDRGSEKLFF.

The CDR3 here is CASSSLPEVPTEAFF. The CDR3 DNA reads as TGTGCCAGCAGCTCACTCCCGGAGGTCCCCACTGAAGCTTTCTTT. V gene TRBV9 combines with J gene TRBJ1-1; D remains unclear. V lost 4 bases and J lost 4, with 17 bases in between. The CDR3 contains 15 residues. CDR1 and CDR2 from the germline V gene are SGDLS and YYNGEE.

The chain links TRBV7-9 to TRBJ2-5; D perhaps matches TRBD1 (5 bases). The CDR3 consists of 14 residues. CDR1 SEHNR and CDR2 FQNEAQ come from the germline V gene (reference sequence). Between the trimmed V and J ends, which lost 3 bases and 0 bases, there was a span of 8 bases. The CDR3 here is CASSFQGNQETQYF. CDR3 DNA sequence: TGTGCCAGCAGCTTTCAGGGAAACCAAGAGACCCAGTACTTC.

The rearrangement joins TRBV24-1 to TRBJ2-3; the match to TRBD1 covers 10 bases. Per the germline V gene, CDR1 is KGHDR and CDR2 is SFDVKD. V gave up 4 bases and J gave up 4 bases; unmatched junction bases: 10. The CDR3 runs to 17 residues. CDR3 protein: CATSDPRQGASSDTQYF. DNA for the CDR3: TGTGCCACCAGTGACCCACGACAGGGGGCAAGTTCAGATACGCAGTATTTT.